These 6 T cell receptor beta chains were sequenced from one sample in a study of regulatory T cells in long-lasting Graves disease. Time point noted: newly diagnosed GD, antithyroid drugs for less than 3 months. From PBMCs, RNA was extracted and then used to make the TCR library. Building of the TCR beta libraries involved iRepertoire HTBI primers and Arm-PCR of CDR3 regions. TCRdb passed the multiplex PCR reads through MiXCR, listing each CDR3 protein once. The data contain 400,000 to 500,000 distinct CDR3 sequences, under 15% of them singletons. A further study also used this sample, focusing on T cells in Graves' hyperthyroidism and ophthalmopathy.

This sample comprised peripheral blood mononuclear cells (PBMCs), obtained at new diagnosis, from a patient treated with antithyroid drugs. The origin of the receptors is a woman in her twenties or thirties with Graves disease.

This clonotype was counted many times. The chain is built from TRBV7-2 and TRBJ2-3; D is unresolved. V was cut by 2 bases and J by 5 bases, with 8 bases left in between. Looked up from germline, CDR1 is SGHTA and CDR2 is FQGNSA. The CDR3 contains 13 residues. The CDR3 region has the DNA TGTGCCAGCAGCTTATTCCCCCTAGATACGCAGTATTTT. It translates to CASSLFPLDTQYF. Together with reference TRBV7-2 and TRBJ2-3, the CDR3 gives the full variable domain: GAGVSQSPSNKVTEKGKDVELRCDPISGHTALYWYRQSLGQGLEFLIYFQGNSAPDKSGLPSDRFSAERTGGSVSTLTIQRTQQEDSAVYLCASSLFPLDTQYFGPGTRLTVL.

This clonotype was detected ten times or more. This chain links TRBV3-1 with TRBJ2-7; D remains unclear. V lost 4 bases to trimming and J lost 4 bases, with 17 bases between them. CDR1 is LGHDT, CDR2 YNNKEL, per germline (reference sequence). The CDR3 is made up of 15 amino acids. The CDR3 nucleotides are TGTGCCAGCAGCCCATCCGGGCTAGTTGGGTACGAGCAGTACTTC. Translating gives CASSPSGLVGYEQYF.

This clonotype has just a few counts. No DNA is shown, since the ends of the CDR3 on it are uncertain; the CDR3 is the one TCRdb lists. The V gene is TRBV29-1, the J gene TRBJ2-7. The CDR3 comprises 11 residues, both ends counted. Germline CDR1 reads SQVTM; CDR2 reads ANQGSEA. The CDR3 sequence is CSVADGSLMYF.

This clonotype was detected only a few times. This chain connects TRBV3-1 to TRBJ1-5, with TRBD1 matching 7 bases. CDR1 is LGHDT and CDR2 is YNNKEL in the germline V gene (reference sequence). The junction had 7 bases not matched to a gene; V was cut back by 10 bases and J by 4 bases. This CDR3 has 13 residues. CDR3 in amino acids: CAIGSGGNQPQHF. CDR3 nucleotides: TGTGCCATAGGTTCAGGGGGAAATCAGCCCCAGCATTTT. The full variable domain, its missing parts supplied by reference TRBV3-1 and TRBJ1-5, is DTAVSQTPKYLVTQMGNDKSIKCEQNLGHDTMYWYKQDSKKFLKIMFSYNNKELIINETVPNRFSPKSPDKAHLNLHINSLELGDSAVYFCAIGSGGNQPQHFGDGTRLSIL.

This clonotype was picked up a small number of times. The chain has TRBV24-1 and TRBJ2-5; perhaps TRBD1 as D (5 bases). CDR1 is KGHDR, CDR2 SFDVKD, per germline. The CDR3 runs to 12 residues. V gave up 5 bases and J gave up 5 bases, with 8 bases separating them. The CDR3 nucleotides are TGTGCCACCAGTGGGCCAGGGGAGACCCAGTACTTC. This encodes CATSGPGETQYF.

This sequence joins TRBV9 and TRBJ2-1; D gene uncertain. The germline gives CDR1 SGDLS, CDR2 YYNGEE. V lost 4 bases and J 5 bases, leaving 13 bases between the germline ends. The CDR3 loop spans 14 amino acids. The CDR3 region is CASSQRAGNNEQFF. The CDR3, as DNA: TGTGCCAGCAGCCAACGGGCCGGCAACAATGAGCAGTTCTTC.